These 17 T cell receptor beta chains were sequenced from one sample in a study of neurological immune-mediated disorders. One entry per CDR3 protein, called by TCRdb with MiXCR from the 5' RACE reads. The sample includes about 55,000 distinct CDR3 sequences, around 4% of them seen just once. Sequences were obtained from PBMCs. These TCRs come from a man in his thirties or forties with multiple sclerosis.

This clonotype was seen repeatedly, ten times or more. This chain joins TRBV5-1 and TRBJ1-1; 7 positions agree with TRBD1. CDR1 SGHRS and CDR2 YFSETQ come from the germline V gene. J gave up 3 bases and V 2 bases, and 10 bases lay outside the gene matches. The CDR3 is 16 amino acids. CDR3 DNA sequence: TGCGCCAGCAGCTTAAAACGGACAGGTGGATACACTGAAGCTTTCTTT. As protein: CASSLKRTGGYTEAFF.

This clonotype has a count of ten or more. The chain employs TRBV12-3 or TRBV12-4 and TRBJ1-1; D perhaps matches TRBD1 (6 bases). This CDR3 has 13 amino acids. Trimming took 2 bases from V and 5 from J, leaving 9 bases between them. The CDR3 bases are TGTGCCAGCAGTTTAAGCAGGGGAACTGAAGCTTTCTTT. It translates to CASSLSRGTEAFF.

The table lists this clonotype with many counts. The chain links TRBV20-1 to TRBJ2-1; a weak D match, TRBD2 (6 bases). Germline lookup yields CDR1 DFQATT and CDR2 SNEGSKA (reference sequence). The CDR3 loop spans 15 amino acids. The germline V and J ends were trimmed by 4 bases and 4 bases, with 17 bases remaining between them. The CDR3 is CSAIPYRSGYNEQFF. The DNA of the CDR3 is TGCAGTGCTATCCCCTACCGGAGCGGGTACAATGAGCAGTTCTTC.

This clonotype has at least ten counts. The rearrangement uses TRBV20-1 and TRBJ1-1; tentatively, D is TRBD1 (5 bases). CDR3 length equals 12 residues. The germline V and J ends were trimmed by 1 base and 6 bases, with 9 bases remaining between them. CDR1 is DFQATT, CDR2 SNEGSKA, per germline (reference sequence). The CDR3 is CSARAREPEAFF. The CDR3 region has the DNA TGCAGTGCTAGAGCCAGGGAGCCTGAAGCTTTCTTT.

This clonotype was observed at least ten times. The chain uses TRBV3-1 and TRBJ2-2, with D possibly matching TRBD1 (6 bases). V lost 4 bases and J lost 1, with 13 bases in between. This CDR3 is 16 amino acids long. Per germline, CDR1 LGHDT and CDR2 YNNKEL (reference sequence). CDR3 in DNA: TGTGCCAGCAGCCCAACGGGACACCTGAACACCGGGGAGCTGTTTTTT. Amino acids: CASSPTGHLNTGELFF.

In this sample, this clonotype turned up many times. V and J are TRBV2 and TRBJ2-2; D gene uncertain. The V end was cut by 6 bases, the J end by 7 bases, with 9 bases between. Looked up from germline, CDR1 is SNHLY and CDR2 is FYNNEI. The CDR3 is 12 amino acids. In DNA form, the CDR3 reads TGTGCCAGCAGATTGTACAACGGGGAGCTGTTTTTT. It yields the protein CASRLYNGELFF.

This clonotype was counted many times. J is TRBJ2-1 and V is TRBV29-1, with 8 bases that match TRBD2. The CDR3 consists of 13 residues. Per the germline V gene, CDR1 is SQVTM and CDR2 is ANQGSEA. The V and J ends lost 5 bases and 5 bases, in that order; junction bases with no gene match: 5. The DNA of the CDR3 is TGCAGCGTTTACGGGGGGGCCCACAATGAGCAGTTCTTC. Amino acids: CSVYGGAHNEQFF.

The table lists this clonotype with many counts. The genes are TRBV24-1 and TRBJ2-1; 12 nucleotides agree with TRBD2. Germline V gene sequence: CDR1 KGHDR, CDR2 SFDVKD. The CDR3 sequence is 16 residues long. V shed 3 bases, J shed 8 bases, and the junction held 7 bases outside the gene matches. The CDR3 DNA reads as TGTGCCACCAGTGATCGGACTAGCGGGACCCGCGATGAGCAGTTCTTC. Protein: CATSDRTSGTRDEQFF.

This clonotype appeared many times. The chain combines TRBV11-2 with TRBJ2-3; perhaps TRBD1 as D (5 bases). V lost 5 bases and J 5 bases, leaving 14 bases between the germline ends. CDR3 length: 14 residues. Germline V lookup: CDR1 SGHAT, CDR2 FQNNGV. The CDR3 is CASSLGHVGDTQYF. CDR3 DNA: TGTGCCAGCAGCCTCGGACACGTAGGAGATACGCAGTATTTT.

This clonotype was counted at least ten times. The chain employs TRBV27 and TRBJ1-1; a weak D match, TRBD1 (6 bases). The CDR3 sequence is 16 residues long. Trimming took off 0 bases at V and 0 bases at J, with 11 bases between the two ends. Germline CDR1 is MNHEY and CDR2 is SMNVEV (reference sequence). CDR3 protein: CASSLSEGEVNTEAFF. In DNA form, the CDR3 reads TGTGCCAGCAGTTTATCGGAGGGGGAGGTGAACACTGAAGCTTTCTTT.

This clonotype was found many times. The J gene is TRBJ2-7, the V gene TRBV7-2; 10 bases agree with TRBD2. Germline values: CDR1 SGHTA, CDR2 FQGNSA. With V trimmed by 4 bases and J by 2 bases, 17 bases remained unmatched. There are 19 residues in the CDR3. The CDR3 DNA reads TGTGCCAGCAGCTCTCGGTTTAGCGGGGGGCGAGGAGGAACCTACGAGCAGTACTTC. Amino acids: CASSSRFSGGRGGTYEQYF.

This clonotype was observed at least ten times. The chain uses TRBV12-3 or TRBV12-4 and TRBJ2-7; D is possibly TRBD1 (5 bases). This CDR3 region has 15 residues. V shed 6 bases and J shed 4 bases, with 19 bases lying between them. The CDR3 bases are TGTGCCAGCAGCGCGACTCAGTTAAGGGGATACGAGCAGTACTTC. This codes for CASSATQLRGYEQYF.

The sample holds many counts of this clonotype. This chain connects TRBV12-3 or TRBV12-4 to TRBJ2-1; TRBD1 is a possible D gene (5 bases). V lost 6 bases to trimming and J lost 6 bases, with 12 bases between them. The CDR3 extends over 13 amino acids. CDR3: CASRPGSPNEQFF. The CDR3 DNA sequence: TGTGCCAGCAGACCAGGGTCCCCCAATGAGCAGTTCTTC.

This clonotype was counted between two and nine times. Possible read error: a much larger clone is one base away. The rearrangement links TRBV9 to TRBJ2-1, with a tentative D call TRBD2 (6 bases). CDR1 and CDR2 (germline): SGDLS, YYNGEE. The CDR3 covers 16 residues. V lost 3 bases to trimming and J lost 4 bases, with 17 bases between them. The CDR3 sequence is CASSEGGDGIYNEQFF. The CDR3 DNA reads TGTGCCAGCAGCGAAGGAGGGGATGGTATATACAATGAGCAGTTCTTC.

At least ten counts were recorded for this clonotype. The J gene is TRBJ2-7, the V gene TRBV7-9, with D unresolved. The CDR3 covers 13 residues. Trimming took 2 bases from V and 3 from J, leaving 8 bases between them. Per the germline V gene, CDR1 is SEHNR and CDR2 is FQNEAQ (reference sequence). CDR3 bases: TGTGCCAGCAGCTTAAGCATAGGCTACGAGCAGTACTTC. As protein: CASSLSIGYEQYF.

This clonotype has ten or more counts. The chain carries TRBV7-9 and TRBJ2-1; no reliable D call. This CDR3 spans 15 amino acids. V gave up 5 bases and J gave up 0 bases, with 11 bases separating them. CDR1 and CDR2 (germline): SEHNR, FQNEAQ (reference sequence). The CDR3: CASSPLASSYNEQFF. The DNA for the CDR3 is TGTGCCAGCAGCCCCCTGGCGAGCTCCTACAATGAGCAGTTCTTC. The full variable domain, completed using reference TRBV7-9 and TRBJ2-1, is DTGVSQNPRHKITKRGQNVTFRCDPISEHNRLYWYRQTLGQGPEFLTYFQNEAQLEKSRLLSDRFSAERPKGSFSTLEIQRTEQGDSAMYLCASSPLASSYNEQFFGPGTRLTVL.

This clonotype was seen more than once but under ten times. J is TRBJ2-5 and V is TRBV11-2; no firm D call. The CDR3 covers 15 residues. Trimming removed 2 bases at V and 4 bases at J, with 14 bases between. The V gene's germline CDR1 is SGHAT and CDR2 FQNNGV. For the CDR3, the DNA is TGTGCCAGCAGCTTATTCCCCAGCCTCGGAGAGACCCAGTACTTC. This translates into CASSLFPSLGETQYF.